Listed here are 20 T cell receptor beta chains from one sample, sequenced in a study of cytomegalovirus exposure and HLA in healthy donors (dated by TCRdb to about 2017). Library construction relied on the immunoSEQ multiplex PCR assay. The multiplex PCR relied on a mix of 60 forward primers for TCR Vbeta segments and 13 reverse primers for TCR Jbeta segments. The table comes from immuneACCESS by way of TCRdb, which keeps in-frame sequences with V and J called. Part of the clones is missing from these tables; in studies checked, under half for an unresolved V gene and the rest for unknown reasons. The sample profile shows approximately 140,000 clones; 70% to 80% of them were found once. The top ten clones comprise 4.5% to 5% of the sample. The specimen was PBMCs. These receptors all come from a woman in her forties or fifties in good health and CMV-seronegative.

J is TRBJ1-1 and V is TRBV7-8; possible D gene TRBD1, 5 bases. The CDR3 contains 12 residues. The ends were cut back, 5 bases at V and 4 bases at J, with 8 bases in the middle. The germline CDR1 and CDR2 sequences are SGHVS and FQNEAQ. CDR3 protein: CASSPGGTEAFF. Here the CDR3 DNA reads TGTGCCAGCAGCCCGGGGGGCACTGAAGCTTTCTTT.

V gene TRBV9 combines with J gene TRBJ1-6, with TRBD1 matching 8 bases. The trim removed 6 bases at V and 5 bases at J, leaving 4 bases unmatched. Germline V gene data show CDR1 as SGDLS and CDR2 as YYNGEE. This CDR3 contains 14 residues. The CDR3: CASNRQGNNSPLHF. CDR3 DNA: TGTGCCAGCAACCGACAGGGGAATAATTCACCCCTCCACTTT.

The CDR3 region is CASSERVGSGANVLTF. The CDR3 coding sequence is TGTGCCAGCAGTGAGCGGGTTGGGTCTGGGGCCAACGTCCTGACTTTC. The rearrangement joins TRBV6-4 to TRBJ2-6; TRBD2 might be the D (5 bases). Trimming pared 3 bases from V and 1 base from J, leaving 10 bases between. The CDR3 spans 16 residues. CDR1 is MRHNA and CDR2 is SNTAGT in the germline V gene.

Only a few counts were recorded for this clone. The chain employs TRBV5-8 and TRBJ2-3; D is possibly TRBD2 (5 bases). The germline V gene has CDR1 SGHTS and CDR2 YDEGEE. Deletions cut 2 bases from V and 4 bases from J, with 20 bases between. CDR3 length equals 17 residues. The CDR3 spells CASSLSFPTAAADTQYF. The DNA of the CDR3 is TGTGCCAGCAGCTTATCGTTCCCCACAGCGGCGGCAGATACGCAGTATTTT.

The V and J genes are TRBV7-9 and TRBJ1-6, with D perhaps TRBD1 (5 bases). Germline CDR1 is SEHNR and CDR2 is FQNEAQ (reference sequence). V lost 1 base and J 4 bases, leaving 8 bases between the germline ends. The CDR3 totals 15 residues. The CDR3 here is CASSLGQGYNSPLHF. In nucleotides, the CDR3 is TGTGCCAGCAGCTTAGGGCAGGGATATAATTCACCCCTCCACTTT.

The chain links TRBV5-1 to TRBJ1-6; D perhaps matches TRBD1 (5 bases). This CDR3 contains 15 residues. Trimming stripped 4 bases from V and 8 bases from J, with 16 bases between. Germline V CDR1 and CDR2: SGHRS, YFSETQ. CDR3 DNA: TGCGCCAGCAGCCTCGCAGGGCCCCAGGATTCACCCCTCCACTTT. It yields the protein CASSLAGPQDSPLHF.

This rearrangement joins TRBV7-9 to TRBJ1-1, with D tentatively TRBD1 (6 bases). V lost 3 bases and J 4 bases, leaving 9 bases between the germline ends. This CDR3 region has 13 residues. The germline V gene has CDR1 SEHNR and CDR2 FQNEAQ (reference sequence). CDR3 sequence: CASSFRGGTEAFF. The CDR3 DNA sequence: TGTGCCAGCAGCTTCAGGGGTGGCACTGAAGCTTTCTTT.

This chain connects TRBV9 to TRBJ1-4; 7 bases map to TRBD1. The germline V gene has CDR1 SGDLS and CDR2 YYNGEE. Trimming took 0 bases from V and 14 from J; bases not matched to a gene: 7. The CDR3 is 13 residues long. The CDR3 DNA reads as TGTGCCAGCAGCGTAGGCCGACAGGGTTTGCTGTTTTTT. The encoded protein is CASSVGRQGLLFF.

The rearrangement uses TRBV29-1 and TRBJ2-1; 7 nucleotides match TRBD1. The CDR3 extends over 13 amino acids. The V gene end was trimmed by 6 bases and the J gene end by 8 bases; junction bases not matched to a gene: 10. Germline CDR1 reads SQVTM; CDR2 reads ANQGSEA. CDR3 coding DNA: TGCAGCGTAAGGGGGACAGTATACCATGAGCAGTTCTTC. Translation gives CSVRGTVYHEQFF.

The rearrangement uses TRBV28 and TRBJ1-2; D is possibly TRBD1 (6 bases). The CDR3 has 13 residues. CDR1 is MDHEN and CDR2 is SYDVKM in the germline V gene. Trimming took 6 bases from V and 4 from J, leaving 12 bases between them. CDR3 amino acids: CASSPGDIYGYTF. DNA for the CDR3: TGTGCCAGCAGCCCAGGGGATATCTATGGCTACACCTTC.

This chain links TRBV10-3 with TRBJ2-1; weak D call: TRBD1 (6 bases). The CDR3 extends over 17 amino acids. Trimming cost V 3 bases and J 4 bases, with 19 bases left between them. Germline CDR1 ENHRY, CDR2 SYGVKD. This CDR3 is CAISEEGGSSLYNEQFF. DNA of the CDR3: TGTGCCATCAGTGAAGAAGGGGGAAGTTCCTTATACAATGAGCAGTTCTTC.

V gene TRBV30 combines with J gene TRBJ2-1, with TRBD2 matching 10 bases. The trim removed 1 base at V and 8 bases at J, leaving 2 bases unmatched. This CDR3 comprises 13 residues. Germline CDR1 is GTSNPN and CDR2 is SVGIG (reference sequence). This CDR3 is CAWSGLAGDEQFF. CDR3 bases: TGTGCCTGGAGTGGGCTAGCGGGGGATGAGCAGTTCTTC.

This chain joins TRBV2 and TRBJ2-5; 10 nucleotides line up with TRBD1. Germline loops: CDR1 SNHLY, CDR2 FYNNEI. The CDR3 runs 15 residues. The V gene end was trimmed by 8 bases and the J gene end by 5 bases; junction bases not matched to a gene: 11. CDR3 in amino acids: CASRGQGGPGETQYF. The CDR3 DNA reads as TGTGCCAGCCGCGGACAGGGGGGACCGGGGGAGACCCAGTACTTC. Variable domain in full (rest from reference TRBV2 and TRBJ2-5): EPEVTQTPSHQVTQMGQEVILRCVPISNHLYFYWYRQILGQKVEFLVSFYNNEISEKSEIFDDQFSVERPDGSNFTLKIRSTKLEDSAMYFCASRGQGGPGETQYFGPGTRLLVL.

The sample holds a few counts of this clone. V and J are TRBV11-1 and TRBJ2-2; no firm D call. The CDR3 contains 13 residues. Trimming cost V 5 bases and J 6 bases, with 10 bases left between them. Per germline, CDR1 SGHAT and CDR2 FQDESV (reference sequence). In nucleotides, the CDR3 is TGTGCCAGCAGCACTGTATTATCCGGGGAGCTGTTTTTT. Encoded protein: CASSTVLSGELFF. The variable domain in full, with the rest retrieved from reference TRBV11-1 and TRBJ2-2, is EAEVAQSPRYKITEKSQAVAFWCDPISGHATLYWYRQILGQGPELLVQFQDESVVDDSQLPKDRFSAERLKGVDSTLKIQPAELGDSAMYLCASSTVLSGELFFGEGSRLTVL.

The CDR3 loop reads CASRREGGSNQPQHF. The CDR3 DNA reads as TGTGCCAGCAGGAGGGAGGGCGGAAGCAATCAGCCCCAGCATTTT. This rearrangement joins TRBV28 to TRBJ1-5; D call uncertain. Trimming pared 6 bases from V and 1 base from J, leaving 13 bases between. Germline CDR1 and CDR2: MDHEN and SYDVKM. CDR3 length equals 15 residues.

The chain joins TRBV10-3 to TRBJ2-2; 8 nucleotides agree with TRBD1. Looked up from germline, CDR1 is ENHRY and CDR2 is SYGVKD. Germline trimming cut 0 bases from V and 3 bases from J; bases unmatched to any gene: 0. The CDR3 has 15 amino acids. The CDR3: CAISESQGDTGELFF. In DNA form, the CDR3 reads TGTGCCATCAGTGAGTCACAGGGGGACACCGGGGAGCTGTTTTTT.

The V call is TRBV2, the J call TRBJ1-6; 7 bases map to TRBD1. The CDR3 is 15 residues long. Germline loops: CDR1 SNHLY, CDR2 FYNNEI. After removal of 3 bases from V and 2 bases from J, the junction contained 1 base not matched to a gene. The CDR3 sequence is CASSETGTYNSPLHF. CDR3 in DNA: TGTGCCAGCAGTGAGACAGGGACCTATAATTCACCCCTCCACTTT.

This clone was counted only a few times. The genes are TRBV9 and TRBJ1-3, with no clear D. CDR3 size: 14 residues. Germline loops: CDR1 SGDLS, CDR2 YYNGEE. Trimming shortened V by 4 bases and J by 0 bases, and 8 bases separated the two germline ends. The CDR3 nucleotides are TGTGCCAGCAGCTCGGGTACCTCTGGAAACACCATATATTTT. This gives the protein CASSSGTSGNTIYF.

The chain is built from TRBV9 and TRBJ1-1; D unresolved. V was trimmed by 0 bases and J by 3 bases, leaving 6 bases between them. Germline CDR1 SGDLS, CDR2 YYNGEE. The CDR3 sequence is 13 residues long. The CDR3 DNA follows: TGTGCCAGCAGCGTAGCTACTGACACTGAAGCTTTCTTT. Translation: CASSVATDTEAFF.

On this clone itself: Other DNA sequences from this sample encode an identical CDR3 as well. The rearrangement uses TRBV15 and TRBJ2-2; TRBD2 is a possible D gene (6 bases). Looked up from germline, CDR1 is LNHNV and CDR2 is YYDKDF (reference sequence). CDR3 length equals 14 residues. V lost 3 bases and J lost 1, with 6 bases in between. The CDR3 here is CATSRGGNTGELFF. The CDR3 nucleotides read TGTGCCACCAGCAGGGGAGGGAACACCGGGGAGCTGTTTTTT.